This T cell receptor beta chain was identified during a study of shared clonotypes between healthy human individuals. Overall study context: The plates for each donor numbered three CD4 naive, three CD4 memory, two CD8 naive and one CD8 memory.

About this clone: Its antigen is currently unknown.

Terminally differentiated effector memory CD45RA+ cells were excluded from the naive CD8 cells, which were CD45RO-negative and positively selected for CCR7. Here immunoSEQ multiplex PCR was the method, and the copy in TCRdb shows in-frame clones only, minus some. Here the sample spans nearly 600,000 clones, 95% being singletons. Overall study results and limits: Clonotypes which were not shared had lower generation probabilities than clonotypes that all four donors shared. Some naive CD4 clonotypes, around 4.9%, turned up in common across several donors.

CDR3 length: 16 amino acids. V shed 4 bases, J shed 3 bases, and the junction held 8 bases outside the gene matches. Germline V gene lookup returns CDR1 SGDLS and CDR2 YYNGEE. The rearrangement links TRBV9 to TRBJ2-2; 8 bases map to TRBD2. Sequencing used naive CD8+ T cells sorted from blood. The receptor comes from a woman aged 25 to 39 in good health. The CDR3 region has the DNA TGTGCCAGCAGCTCGTTTAGCGGGATTGACACCGGGGAGCTGTTTTTT. As protein: CASSSFSGIDTGELFF.